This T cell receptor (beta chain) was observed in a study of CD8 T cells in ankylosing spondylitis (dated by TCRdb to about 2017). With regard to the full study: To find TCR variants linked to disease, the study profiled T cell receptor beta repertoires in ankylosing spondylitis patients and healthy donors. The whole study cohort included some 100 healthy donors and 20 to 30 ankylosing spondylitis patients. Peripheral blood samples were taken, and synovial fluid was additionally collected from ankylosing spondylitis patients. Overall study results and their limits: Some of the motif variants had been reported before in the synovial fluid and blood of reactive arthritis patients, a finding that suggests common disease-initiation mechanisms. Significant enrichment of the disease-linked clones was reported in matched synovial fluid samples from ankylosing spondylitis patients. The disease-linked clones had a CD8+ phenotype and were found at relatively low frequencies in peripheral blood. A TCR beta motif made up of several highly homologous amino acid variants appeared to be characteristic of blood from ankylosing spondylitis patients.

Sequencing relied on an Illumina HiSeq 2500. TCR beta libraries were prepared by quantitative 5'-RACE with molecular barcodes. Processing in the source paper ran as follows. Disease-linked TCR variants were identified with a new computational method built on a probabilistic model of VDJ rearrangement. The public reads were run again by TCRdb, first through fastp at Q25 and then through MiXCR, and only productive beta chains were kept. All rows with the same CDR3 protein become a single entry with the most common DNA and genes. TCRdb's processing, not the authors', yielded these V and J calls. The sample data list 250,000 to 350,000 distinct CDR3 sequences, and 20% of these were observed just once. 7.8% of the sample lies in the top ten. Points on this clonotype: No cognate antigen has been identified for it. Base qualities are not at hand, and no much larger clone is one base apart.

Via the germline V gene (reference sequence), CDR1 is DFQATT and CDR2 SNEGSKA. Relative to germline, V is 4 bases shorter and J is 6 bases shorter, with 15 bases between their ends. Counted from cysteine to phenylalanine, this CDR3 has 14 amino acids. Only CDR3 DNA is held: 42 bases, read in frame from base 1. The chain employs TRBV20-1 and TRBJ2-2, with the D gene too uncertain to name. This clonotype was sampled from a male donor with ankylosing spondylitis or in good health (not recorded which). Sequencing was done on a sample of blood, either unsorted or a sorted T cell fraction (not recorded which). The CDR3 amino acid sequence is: CSAKTGSPSGELFF. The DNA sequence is TGCAGTGCTAAGACCGGGTCGCCGTCCGGGGAGCTGTTTTTT.